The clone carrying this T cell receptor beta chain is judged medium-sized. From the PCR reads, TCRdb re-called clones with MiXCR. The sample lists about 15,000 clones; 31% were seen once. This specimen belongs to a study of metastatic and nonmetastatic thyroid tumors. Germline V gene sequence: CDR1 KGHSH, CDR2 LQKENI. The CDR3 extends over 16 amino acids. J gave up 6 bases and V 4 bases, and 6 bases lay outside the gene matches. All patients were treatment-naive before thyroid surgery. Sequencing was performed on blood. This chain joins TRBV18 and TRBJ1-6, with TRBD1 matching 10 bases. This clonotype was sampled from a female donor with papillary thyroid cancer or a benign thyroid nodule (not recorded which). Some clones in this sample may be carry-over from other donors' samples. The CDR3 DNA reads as TGTGCCAGCTCACTCAATGACAGGGGGCCTAATTCACCCCTCCACTTT. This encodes CASSLNDRGPNSPLHF. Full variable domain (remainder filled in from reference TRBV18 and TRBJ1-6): NAGVMQNPRHLVRRRGQEARLRCSPMKGHSHVYWYRQLPEEGLKFMVYLQKENIIDESGMPKERFSAEFPKEGPSILRIQQVVRGDSAAYFCASSLNDRGPNSPLHFGNGTRLTVT.